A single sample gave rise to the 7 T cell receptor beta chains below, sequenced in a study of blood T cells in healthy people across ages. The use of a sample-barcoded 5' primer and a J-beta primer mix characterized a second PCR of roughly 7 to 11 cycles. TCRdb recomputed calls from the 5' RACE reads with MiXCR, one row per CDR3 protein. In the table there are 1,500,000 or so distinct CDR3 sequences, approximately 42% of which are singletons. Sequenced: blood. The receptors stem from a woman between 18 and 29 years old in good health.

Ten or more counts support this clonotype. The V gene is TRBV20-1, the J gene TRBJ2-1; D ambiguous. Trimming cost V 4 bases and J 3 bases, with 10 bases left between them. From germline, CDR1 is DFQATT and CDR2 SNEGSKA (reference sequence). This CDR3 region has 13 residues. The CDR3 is CSAILGSYNEQFF. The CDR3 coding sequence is TGCAGTGCTATTCTGGGCAGCTACAATGAGCAGTTCTTC.

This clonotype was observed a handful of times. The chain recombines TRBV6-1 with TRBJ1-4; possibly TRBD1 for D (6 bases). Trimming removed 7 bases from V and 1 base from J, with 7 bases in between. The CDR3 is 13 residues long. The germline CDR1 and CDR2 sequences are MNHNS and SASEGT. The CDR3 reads CASKGVTNEKLFF. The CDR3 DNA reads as TGTGCCAGCAAGGGGGTAACTAATGAAAAACTGTTTTTT.

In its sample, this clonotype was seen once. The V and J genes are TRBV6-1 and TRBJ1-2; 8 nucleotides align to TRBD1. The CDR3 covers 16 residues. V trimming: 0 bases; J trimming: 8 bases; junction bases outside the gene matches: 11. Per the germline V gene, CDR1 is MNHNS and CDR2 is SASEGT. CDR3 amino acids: CASSEAVGRGLKGYTF. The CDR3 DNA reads TGTGCCAGCAGTGAAGCAGTGGGCAGGGGGCTGAAAGGCTACACCTTC.

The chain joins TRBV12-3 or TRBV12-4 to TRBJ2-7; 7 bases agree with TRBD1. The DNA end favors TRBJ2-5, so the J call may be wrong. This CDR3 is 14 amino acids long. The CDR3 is CASSPNRGGETQYF. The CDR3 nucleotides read TGTGCCAGCAGTCCAAACAGGGGCGGCGAGACCCAGTACTTC.

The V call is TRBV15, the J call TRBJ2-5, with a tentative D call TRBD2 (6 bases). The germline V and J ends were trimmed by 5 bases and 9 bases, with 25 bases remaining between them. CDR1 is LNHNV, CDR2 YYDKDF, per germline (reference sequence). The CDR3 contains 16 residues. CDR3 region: CATSGGLASGVMSQYF. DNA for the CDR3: TGTGCCACCAGCGGAGGGTTAGCGAGTGGGGTCATGTCCCAGTACTTC.

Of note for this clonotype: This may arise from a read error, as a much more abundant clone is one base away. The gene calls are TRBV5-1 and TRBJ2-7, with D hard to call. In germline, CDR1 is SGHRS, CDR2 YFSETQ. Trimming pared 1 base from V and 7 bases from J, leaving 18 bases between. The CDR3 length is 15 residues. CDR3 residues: CASSLPVAPYNEQYF. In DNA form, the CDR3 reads TGCGCCAGCAGCTTGCCAGTAGCCCCCTACAATGAGCAGTACTTC.

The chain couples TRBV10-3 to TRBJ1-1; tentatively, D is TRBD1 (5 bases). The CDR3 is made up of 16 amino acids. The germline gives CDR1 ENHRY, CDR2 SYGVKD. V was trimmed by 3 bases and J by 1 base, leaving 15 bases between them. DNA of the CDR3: TGTGCCATCAGTGACCCTAACAGGAAATCGAACACTGAAGCTTTCTTT. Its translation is CAISDPNRKSNTEAFF.